This TCR beta chain is drawn from a study of OX40 agonist ivuxolimab in advanced cancers. This CDR3 region has 14 residues. V lost 3 bases to trimming and J lost 5 bases; unmatched junction nucleotides: 5. Per the germline V gene, CDR1 is KGHSH and CDR2 is LQKENI. No patient had autoimmune disease or received systemic immunosuppression. Blood sampling took place at baseline, cycle 4 day 1, and cycle 7 day 1. Repertoires were generated with immunoSEQ multiplex PCR, while TCRdb's copy carries only in-frame clones and drops some. Of over 9,000 clones in the sample, approximately 79% are singletons; the top ten hold roughly 40%.

This chain connects TRBV18 to TRBJ1-1, with 8 bases aligning to TRBD1. The origin of this receptor is an adult with an advanced solid tumor such as melanoma, head and neck, liver or kidney cancer. Sequences were derived from CD4+ or CD8+ T cells sorted from blood, sampled in a trial of the OX40 agonist ivuxolimab. The CDR3 loop is CASSPTGVETEAFF. CDR3 DNA sequence: TGTGCCAGCTCACCGACAGGGGTAGAAACTGAAGCTTTCTTT.